The 22 T cell receptor beta chains in this list originate from one sample, sequenced in a study of shared clonotypes between healthy human individuals. Data came from immunoSEQ multiplex PCR; TCRdb stores just in-frame clones and leaves some out. Among about 960,000 clones listed, less than 85% were seen once. Sequenced material: memory CD4+ T cells sorted from blood. Specified subset: CD45RA-negative fraction. Receptors were obtained from a man between 18 and 29 years old in good health.

The chain joins TRBV4-3 to TRBJ1-4; TRBD1 matches at 8 bases. V gave up 1 base and J gave up 3 bases; unmatched junction bases: 7. The CDR3 sequence is 17 residues long. The germline V gene encodes CDR1 LGHNA and CDR2 YSLEER. In DNA, the CDR3 is TGCGCCAGCAGCCAAGTTCCAGGGGGCTGGGCTAATGAAAAACTGTTTTTT. It specifies CASSQVPGGWANEKLFF.

In this sample, this clone turned up once. The chain combines TRBV9 with TRBJ1-4; TRBD1 aligns across 9 bases. CDR3 length: 15 residues. The V segment lost 0 bases and the J segment 3 bases; nucleotides outside the gene matches: 0. The germline V gene encodes CDR1 SGDLS and CDR2 YYNGEE. CDR3 nucleotide sequence: TGTGCCAGCAGCGTAGGGGACAGGGCTAATGAAAAACTGTTTTTT. Amino acid sequence: CASSVGDRANEKLFF.

As to this clone: The same CDR3 can be traced to other DNA sequences in this sample. CDR3 protein: CASSTTGGNGYTF. The CDR3 DNA reads as TGTGCCAGTAGTACGACAGGGGGCAATGGCTACACCTTC. J is TRBJ1-2 and V is TRBV19; 10 bases match TRBD1. From germline, CDR1 is LNHDA and CDR2 SQIVND (reference sequence). Unmatched junction bases numbered 2, after V lost 4 bases and J lost 6 bases. The CDR3 is 13 residues long.

The chain uses TRBV9 and TRBJ2-2; 9 nucleotides agree with TRBD2. Unmatched junction bases numbered 2, after V lost 3 bases and J lost 2 bases. CDR1 is SGDLS, CDR2 YYNGEE, per germline. The CDR3 is made up of 15 amino acids. CDR3 bases: TGTGCCAGCAGCGCCCTAGCGGGAAACACCGGGGAGCTGTTTTTT. This gives the protein CASSALAGNTGELFF.

The gene calls are TRBV5-1 and TRBJ2-5; 7 bases fit TRBD1. Germline CDR1 is SGHRS and CDR2 is YFSETQ. V shed 4 bases and J 2 bases; nucleotides not matched to a gene: 8. This CDR3 is 15 amino acids long. The CDR3 region is CASSVSGQLQETQYF. CDR3 nucleotide sequence: TGCGCCAGCAGCGTATCGGGACAGCTTCAAGAGACCCAGTACTTC.

The chain combines TRBV10-3 with TRBJ2-3; 7 bases are shared with TRBD1. The CDR3 covers 15 residues. Germline CDR1 reads ENHRY; CDR2 reads SYGVKD. The trim removed 7 bases at V and 1 base at J, leaving 8 bases unmatched. The DNA of the CDR3 is TGTGCCATCAACCGACAGGGCTTTGGCACAGATACGCAGTATTTT. Protein sequence: CAINRQGFGTDTQYF.

CDR3 residues: CASSNGDRGDSPLHF. The CDR3 region has the DNA TGTGCCAGCAGTAATGGAGACAGGGGAGATTCACCCCTCCACTTT. The chain recombines TRBV2 with TRBJ1-6, with 8 bases fitting TRBD1. Germline V lookup: CDR1 SNHLY, CDR2 FYNNEI. This CDR3 has 15 residues. Trimming cost V 5 bases and J 8 bases; bases outside gene matches: 8. The variable domain in full, with the rest retrieved from reference TRBV2 and TRBJ1-6, is EPEVTQTPSHQVTQMGQEVILRCVPISNHLYFYWYRQILGQKVEFLVSFYNNEISEKSEIFDDQFSVERPDGSNFTLKIRSTKLEDSAMYFCASSNGDRGDSPLHFGNGTRLTVT.

The gene calls are TRBV9 and TRBJ2-2; 7 bases align to TRBD2. V shed 3 bases, J shed 5 bases, and the junction held 7 bases outside the gene matches. Germline V lookup: CDR1 SGDLS, CDR2 YYNGEE. The CDR3 sequence is 15 residues long. The CDR3 protein is CASSGTAGVTGELFF. In DNA, the CDR3 is TGTGCCAGCAGCGGAACGGCGGGAGTTACCGGGGAGCTGTTTTTT.

The chain uses TRBV11-2 and TRBJ2-6; tentatively, D is TRBD2 (5 bases). V lost 2 bases and J 1 base, leaving 9 bases between the germline ends. Germline V CDR1 and CDR2: SGHAT, FQNNGV. The CDR3 spans 16 residues. The CDR3 sequence: CASSLISASGANVLTF. DNA of the CDR3: TGTGCCAGCAGCTTAATTAGCGCATCTGGGGCCAACGTCCTGACTTTC.

Remarks on this clone: The same CDR3 arises from other DNA sequences in this sample as well. The V gene is TRBV9, the J gene TRBJ2-3; D uncertain. This CDR3 contains 15 residues. V dropped 2 bases and J dropped 0 bases, with 10 bases sitting between them. CDR1 SGDLS and CDR2 YYNGEE come from the germline V gene. The CDR3 DNA follows: TGTGCCAGCAGCGTTACCCGACTTAGCACAGATACGCAGTATTTT. The encoded protein is CASSVTRLSTDTQYF. Based on the CDR3 plus reference TRBV9 and TRBJ2-3, the full variable domain is DSGVTQTPKHLITATGQRVTLRCSPRSGDLSVYWYQQSLDQGLQFLIQYYNGEERAKGNILERFSAQQFPDLHSELNLSSLELGDSALYFCASSVTRLSTDTQYFGPGTRLTVL.

The rearrangement links TRBV10-2 to TRBJ1-2; 8 nucleotides match TRBD1. Germline CDR1 WSHSY, CDR2 SAAADI. With V trimmed by 5 bases and J by 7 bases, 15 bases remained unmatched. CDR3 length equals 16 residues. CDR3 amino acids: CASSLLETGVGGGYTF. In nucleotides, the CDR3 is TGCGCCAGCAGTTTACTCGAGACAGGGGTAGGTGGTGGCTACACCTTC.

The V and J genes are TRBV15 and TRBJ2-7; D possibly corresponds to TRBD2 (6 bases). The V gene's germline CDR1 is LNHNV and CDR2 YYDKDF (reference sequence). CDR3 length: 15 amino acids. V lost 1 base and J 1 base, leaving 11 bases between the germline ends. The CDR3 sequence: CATSRAEGKSYEQYF. The CDR3, as DNA: TGTGCCACCAGCAGAGCGGAGGGCAAATCCTACGAGCAGTACTTC.

The V and J genes are TRBV10-3 and TRBJ2-3, with 11 bases identical to TRBD2. Germline V CDR1 and CDR2: ENHRY, SYGVKD. The CDR3 contains 16 residues. The V and J ends lost 4 bases and 4 bases, in that order; junction bases with no gene match: 7. The CDR3 nucleotides read TGTGCCATCAGTGGATCCTTAGCGGGAGGGCCAGATACGCAGTATTTT. Its translation: CAISGSLAGGPDTQYF.

The chain employs TRBV2 and TRBJ2-5; tentatively, D is TRBD2 (6 bases). The CDR3 is made up of 15 amino acids. The germline V gene has CDR1 SNHLY and CDR2 FYNNEI. V lost 4 bases, J lost 0 bases, and 12 bases lay in between. The CDR3: CASSVEGRDQETQYF. In nucleotides, the CDR3 is TGTGCCAGCAGTGTGGAGGGACGGGACCAAGAGACCCAGTACTTC.

This sequence joins TRBV7-2 and TRBJ2-7; D gene unclear. The V end was cut by 5 bases, the J end by 2 bases, with 16 bases between. The germline V gene encodes CDR1 SGHTA and CDR2 FQGNSA. The CDR3 is made up of 15 amino acids. The CDR3 DNA reads TGTGCCAGCAGCCCTAGTGATCGCGGAACCTACGAGCAGTACTTC. This gives the protein CASSPSDRGTYEQYF.

The chain joins TRBV19 to TRBJ2-6, with D possibly being TRBD1 (6 bases). Trimming removed 7 bases from V and 0 bases from J, with 7 bases in between. There are 14 residues in the CDR3. Per germline, CDR1 LNHDA and CDR2 SQIVND (reference sequence). CDR3 in amino acids: CASNRASGANVLTF. DNA of the CDR3: TGTGCCAGTAACAGGGCCTCTGGGGCCAACGTCCTGACTTTC. Filled out from reference TRBV19 and TRBJ2-6, the complete variable domain reads DGGITQSPKYLFRKEGQNVTLSCEQNLNHDAMYWYRQDPGQGLRLIYYSQIVNDFQKGDIAEGYSVSREKKESFPLTVTSAQKNPTAFYLCASNRASGANVLTFGAGSRLTVL.

This clone has a count of ten or more. Other DNA sequences of this sample code for an identical CDR3. The chain combines TRBV27 with TRBJ1-5; D gene unclear. V gave up 0 bases and J gave up 1 base, with 7 bases separating them. Per the germline V gene, CDR1 is MNHEY and CDR2 is SMNVEV (reference sequence). The CDR3 spans 15 residues. CDR3 nucleotides: TGTGCCAGCAGTTTATCGAGGGAGAGCAATCAGCCCCAGCATTTT. Translating it yields CASSLSRESNQPQHF.

The rearrangement uses TRBV7-2 and TRBJ2-7; TRBD2 matches 10 bases. The CDR3 is 16 amino acids. J gave up 2 bases and V 10 bases, and 14 bases lay outside the gene matches. In germline, CDR1 is SGHTA, CDR2 FQGNSA. Here the CDR3 DNA reads TGTGCCACTCTCCCTAGCGGGACTAGCGTCGCCTACGAGCAGTACTTC. Translating it yields CATLPSGTSVAYEQYF. Together with reference TRBV7-2 and TRBJ2-7, the CDR3 gives the full variable domain: GAGVSQSPSNKVTEKGKDVELRCDPISGHTALYWYRQSLGQGLEFLIYFQGNSAPDKSGLPSDRFSAERTGGSVSTLTIQRTQQEDSAVYLCATLPSGTSVAYEQYFGPGTRLTVT.

V is TRBV28 and J is TRBJ1-2; 7 nucleotides match TRBD1. The V gene's germline CDR1 is MDHEN and CDR2 SYDVKM. V trimming: 6 bases; J trimming: 2 bases; junction bases outside the gene matches: 6. The CDR3 spans 14 residues. The CDR3, as DNA: TGTGCCAGCAGCCCAGGACAGGCCAACTATGGCTACACCTTC. Amino acid sequence: CASSPGQANYGYTF.

The chain joins TRBV19 to TRBJ2-2, with D unresolved. Trimming took 4 bases from V and 4 from J, leaving 10 bases between them. In germline, CDR1 is LNHDA, CDR2 SQIVND (reference sequence). The CDR3 sequence is 14 residues long. The CDR3 spells CASSTGRVTGELFF. The CDR3 nucleotides read TGTGCCAGTAGTACCGGACGGGTCACCGGGGAGCTGTTTTTT.

V is TRBV2 and J is TRBJ2-5; no definite D call. Trimming cost V 2 bases and J 1 base, with 8 bases left between them. Germline assignment: CDR1 SNHLY and CDR2 FYNNEI. This CDR3 is 14 amino acids long. The CDR3 loop is CASSEWGSQETQYF. In DNA, the CDR3 is TGTGCCAGCAGTGAATGGGGATCCCAAGAGACCCAGTACTTC. Supplemented by reference TRBV2 and TRBJ2-5, the full variable domain reads EPEVTQTPSHQVTQMGQEVILRCVPISNHLYFYWYRQILGQKVEFLVSFYNNEISEKSEIFDDQFSVERPDGSNFTLKIRSTKLEDSAMYFCASSEWGSQETQYFGPGTRLLVL.

This clone has only a few counts. This chain joins TRBV6-1 and TRBJ2-1; D is undetermined. CDR3 length: 15 amino acids. V lost 3 bases and J 4 bases, leaving 13 bases between the germline ends. Germline V gene lookup returns CDR1 MNHNS and CDR2 SASEGT. The CDR3, as DNA: TGTGCCAGCAGTGATTTTGGGGTGTCGTACAATGAGCAGTTCTTC. Amino acids: CASSDFGVSYNEQFF.